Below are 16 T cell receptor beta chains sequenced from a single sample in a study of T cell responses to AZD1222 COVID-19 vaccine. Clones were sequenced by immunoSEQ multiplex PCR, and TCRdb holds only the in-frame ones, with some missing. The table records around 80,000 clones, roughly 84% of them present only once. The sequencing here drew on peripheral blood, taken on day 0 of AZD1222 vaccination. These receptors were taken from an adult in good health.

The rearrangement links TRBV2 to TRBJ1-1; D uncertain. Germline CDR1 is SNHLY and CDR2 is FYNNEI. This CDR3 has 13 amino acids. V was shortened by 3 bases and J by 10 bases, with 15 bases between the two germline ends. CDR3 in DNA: TGTGCCAGCAGTGACCGGACGGATGGGAGAGCTTTCTTT. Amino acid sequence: CASSDRTDGRAFF.

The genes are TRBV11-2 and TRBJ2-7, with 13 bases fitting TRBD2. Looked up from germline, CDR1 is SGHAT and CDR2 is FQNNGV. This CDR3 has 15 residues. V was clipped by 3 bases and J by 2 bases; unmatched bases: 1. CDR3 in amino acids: CASSFGTSGTYEQYF. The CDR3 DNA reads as TGTGCCAGCAGCTTCGGGACTAGCGGGACCTACGAGCAGTACTTC. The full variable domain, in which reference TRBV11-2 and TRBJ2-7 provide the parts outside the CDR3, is EAGVAQSPRYKIIEKRQSVAFWCNPISGHATLYWYQQILGQGPKLLIQFQNNGVVDDSQLPKDRFSAERLKGVDSTLKIQPAKLEDSAVYLCASSFGTSGTYEQYFGPGTRLTVT.

CDR3 coding DNA: TGTGCCAGCAGCCTGTTTTTCGACGGCGAGCAGTACGTC. Encoded protein: CASSLFFDGEQYV. The chain combines TRBV5-4 with TRBJ2-7; unclear D gene. The CDR3 spans 13 residues. Germline CDR1 is SGHNT and CDR2 is YYREEE (reference sequence). V was clipped by 4 bases and J by 6 bases, with 14 bases between them.

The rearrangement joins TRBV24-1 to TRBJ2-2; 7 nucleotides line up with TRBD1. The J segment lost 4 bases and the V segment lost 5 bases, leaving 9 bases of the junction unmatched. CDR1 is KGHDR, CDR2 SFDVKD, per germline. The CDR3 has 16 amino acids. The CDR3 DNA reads TGTGCCACCAGTGCCCTTGGACAGGAAAGCACCGGGGAGCTGTTTTTT. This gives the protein CATSALGQESTGELFF.

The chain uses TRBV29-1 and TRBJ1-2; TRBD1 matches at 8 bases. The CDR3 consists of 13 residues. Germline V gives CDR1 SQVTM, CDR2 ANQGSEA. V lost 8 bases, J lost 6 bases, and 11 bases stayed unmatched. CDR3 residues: CSLRTGIRDGYTF. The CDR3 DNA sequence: TGCAGCCTCCGGACAGGGATAAGGGATGGCTACACCTTC.

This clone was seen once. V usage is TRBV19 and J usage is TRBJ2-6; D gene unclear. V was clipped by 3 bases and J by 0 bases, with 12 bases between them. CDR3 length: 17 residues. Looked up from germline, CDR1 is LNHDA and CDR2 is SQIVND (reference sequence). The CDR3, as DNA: TGTGCCAGTAGTATGGCAGAAACTGTCTCTGGGGCCAACGTCCTGACTTTC. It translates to CASSMAETVSGANVLTF.

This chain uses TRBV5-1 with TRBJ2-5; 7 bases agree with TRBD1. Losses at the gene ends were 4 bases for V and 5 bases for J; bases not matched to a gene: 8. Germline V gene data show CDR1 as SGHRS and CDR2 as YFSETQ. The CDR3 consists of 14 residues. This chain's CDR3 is CASSQQGGLETQYF. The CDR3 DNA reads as TGCGCCAGCAGCCAACAAGGGGGCTTGGAGACCCAGTACTTC.

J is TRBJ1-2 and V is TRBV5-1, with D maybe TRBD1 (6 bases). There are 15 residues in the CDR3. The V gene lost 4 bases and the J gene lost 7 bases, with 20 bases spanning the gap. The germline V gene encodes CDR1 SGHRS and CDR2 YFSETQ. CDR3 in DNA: TGCGCCAGCAGCCCGGGGGCAGGCCCTGCTAGTGGCTACACCTTC. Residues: CASSPGAGPASGYTF.

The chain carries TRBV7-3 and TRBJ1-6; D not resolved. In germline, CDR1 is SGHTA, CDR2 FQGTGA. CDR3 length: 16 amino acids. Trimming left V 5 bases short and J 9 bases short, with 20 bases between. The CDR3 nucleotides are TGTGCCAGCAGCCTTGGGAGTTCGGCGGGGAGTTCACCCCTCCACTTT. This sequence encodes CASSLGSSAGSSPLHF.

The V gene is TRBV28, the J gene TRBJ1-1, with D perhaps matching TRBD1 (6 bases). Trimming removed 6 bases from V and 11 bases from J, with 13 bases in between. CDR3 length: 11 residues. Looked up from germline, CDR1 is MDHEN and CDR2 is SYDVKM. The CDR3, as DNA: TGTGCCAGCAGGACAGTGAGGGGGGCTTTCTTT. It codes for CASRTVRGAFF.

In DNA form, the CDR3 reads TGTGCCAGCAGCAATCTAGCGGGAGCTTACAATGAGCAGTTCTTC. Protein sequence: CASSNLAGAYNEQFF. This chain links TRBV7-9 with TRBJ2-1, with TRBD2 matching 10 bases. Trimming took 5 bases from V and 4 from J; bases not matched to a gene: 5. The CDR3 has 15 amino acids. Looked up from germline, CDR1 is SEHNR and CDR2 is FQNEAQ (reference sequence). The full variable domain, with the rest looked up from reference TRBV7-9 and TRBJ2-1, is DTGVSQNPRHKITKRGQNVTFRCDPISEHNRLYWYRQTLGQGPEFLTYFQNEAQLEKSRLLSDRFSAERPKGSFSTLEIQRTEQGDSAMYLCASSNLAGAYNEQFFGPGTRLTVL.

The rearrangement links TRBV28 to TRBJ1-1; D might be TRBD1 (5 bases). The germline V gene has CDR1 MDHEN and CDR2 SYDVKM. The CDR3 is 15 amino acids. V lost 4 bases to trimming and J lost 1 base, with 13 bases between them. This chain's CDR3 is CASSSVPGGNTEAFF. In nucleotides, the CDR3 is TGTGCCAGCAGTTCCGTACCGGGGGGGAACACTGAAGCTTTCTTT.

The CDR3 protein is CASSTQGVLGYTF. CDR3 DNA: TGTGCCAGTAGTACGCAGGGCGTGCTGGGCTACACCTTC. The J gene is TRBJ1-2, the V gene TRBV19; D perhaps matches TRBD1 (5 bases). Germline V gives CDR1 LNHDA, CDR2 SQIVND (reference sequence). The V gene lost 4 bases and the J gene lost 8 bases, with 14 bases spanning the gap. The CDR3 is 13 amino acids.

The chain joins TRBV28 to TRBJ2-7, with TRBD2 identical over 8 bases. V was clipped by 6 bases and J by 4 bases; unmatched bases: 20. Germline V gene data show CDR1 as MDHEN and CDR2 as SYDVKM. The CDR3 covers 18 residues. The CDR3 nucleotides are TGTGCCAGCAGCCTAAGACAGAGCCGGTGGCGACTAGCGTACGAGCAGTACTTC. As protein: CASSLRQSRWRLAYEQYF.

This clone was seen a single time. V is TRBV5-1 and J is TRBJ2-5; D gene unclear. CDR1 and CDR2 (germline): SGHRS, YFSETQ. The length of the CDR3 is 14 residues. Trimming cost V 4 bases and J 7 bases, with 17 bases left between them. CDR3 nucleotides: TGCGCCAGCAGCCCCAATGGGGATGGATGGACCCAGTACTTC. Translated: CASSPNGDGWTQYF.

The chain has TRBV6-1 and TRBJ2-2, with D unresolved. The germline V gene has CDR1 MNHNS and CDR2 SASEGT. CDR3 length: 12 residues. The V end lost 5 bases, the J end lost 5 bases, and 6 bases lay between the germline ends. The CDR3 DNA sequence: TGTGCCAGCAGTCCCTGGACCGGGGAGCTGTTTTTT. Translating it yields CASSPWTGELFF.